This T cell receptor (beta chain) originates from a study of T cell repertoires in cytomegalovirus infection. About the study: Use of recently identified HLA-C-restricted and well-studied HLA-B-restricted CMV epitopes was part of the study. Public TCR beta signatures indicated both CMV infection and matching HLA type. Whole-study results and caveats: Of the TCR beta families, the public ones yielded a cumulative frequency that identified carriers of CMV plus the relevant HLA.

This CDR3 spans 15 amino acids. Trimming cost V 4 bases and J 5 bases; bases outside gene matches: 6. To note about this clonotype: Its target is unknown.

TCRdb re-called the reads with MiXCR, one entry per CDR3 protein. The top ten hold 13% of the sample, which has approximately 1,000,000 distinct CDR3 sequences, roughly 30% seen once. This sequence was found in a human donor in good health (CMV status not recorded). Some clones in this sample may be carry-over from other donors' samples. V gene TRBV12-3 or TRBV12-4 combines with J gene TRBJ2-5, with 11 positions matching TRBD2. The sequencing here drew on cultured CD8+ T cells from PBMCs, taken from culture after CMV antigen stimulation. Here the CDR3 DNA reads TGTGCCAGCAGTTCCATAGCGGGGGGGCCGGAGACCCAGTACTTC. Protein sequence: CASSSIAGGPETQYF.